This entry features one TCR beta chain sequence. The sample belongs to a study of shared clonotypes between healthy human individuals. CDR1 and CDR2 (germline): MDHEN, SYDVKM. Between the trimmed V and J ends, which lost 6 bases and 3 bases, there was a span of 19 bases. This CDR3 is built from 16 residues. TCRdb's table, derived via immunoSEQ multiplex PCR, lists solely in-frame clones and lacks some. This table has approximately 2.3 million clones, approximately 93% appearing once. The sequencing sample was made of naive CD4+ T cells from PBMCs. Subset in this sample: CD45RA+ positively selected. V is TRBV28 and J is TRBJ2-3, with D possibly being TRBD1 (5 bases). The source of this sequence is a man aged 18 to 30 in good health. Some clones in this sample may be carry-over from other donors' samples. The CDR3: CASRQAWGDLTDTQYF. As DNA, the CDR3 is TGTGCCAGCAGACAAGCATGGGGCGACTTGACAGATACGCAGTATTTT. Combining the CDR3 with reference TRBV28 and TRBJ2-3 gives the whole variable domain DVKVTQSSRYLVKRTGEKVFLECVQDMDHENMFWYRQDPGLGLRLIYFSYDVKMKEKGDIPEGYSVSREKKERFSLILESASTNQTSMYLCASRQAWGDLTDTQYFGPGTRLTVL.